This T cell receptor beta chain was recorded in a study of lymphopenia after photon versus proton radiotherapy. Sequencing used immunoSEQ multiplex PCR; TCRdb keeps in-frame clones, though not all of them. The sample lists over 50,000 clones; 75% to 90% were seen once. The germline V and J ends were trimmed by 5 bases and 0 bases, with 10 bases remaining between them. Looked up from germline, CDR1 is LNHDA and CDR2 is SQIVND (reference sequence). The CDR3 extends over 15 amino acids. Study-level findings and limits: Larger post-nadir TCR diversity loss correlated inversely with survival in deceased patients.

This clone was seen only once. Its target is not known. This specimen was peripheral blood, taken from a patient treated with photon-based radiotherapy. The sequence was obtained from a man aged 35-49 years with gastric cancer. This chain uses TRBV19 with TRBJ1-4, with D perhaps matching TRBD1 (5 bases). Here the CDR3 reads CASSGDPSTNEKLFF. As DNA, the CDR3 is TGTGCCAGTAGTGGGGACCCCTCAACTAATGAAAAACTGTTTTTT.